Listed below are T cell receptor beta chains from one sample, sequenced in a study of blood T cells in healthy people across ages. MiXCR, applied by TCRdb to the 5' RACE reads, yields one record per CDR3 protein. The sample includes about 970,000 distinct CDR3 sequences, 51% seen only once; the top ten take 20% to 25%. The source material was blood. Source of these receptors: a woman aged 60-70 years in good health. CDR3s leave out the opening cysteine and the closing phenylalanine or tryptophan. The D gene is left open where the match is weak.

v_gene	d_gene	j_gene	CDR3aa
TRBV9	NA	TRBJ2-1	ASTPEQLYNEQF
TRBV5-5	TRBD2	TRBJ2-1	ASSAGTSGTRQF
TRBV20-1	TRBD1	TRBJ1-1	SARTGQSTEAF
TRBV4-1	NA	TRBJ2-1	ASSPQEGSRNEQF
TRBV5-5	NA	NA	ACSFVSYSRGYEQY
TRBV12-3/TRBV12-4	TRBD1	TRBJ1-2	ASSQGAYGYT
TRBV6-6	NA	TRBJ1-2	ASSYSIGDYGYT
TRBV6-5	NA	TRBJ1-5	ASSYSRVGGNQPQH
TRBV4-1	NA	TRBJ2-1	ASSQVGGDQF
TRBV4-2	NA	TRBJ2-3	ASSHGVTDTQY
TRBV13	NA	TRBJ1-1	ASSAGEGEAF
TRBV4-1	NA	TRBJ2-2	ASSPARGASAGELF
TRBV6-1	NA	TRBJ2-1	ASSDMAGPTIDNEQF
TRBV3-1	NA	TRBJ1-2	ASSQMGSYGYT
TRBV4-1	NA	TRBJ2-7	ASSQRVLYEQY
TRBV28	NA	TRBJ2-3	ACSTPRTDTQY
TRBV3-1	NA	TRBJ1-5	ASSQDLGINQPQH
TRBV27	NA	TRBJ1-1	ASSFSGTMNTEAF
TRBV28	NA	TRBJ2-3	ASSPIRGGPSTDTQY
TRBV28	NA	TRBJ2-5	ASSLGGATETQY
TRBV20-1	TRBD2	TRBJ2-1	SAEWTSGRWGSYNEQF
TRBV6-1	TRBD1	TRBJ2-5	ASSSRDRARRETQY
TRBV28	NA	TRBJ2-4	ASSSPLLTAKNIQY
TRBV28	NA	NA	ASSPDKVHEQY
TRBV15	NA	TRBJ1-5	ATSSERHSNQPQH
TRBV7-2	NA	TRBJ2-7	ASSSNPQARAIDEQY
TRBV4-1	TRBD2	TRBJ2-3	ASSQGISGTSTDTQY
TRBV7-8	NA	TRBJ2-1	ASSLGQGSEQF
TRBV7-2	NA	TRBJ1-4	ASSLLGEKNEKLF
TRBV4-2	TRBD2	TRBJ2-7	ASSQPGTSAYEQY
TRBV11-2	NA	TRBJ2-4	ASSSTPIAKNIQY
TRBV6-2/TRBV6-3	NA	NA	ASSYGFETQY
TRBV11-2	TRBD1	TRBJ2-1	ASSPGVKGAYNEQF
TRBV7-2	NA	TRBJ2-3	ASSSSRTDTQY
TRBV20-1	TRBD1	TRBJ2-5	SARAGQGAQETQY
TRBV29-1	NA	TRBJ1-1	SVKNRQNTEAF
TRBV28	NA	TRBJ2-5	ASSVGGYNEQY
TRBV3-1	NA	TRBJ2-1	ASSPLTTSNEQF
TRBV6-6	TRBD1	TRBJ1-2	ASNPGGDYGYT
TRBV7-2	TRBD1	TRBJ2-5	ASSLKPRQGPLRGETQY
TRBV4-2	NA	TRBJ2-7	ASSQDRKLPYEQY
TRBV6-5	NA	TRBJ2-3	ASSYNARPPQY
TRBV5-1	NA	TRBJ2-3	ASSSGQLGTDTQY
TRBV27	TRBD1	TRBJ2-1	ASSFGQVLTYNEQF